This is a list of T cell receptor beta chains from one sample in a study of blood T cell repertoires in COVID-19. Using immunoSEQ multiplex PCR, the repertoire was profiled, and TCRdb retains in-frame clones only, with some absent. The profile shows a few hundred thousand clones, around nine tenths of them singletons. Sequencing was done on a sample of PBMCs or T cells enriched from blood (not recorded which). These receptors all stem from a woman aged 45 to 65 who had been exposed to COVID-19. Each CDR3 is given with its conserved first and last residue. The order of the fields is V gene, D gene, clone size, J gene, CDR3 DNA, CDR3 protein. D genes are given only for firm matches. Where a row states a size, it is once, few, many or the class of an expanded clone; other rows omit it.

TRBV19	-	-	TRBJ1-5	TGTGCCAGTAGTATCCGGAGGTGGGTAGGGTTACGCAATCAGCCCCAGCATTTT	CASSIRRWVGLRNQPQHF
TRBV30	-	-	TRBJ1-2	TGTGCCTGGGACCGGTTAAGTGGCTACACCTTC	CAWDRLSGYTF
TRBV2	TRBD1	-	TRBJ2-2	TGTGCCAGCTTTGGACAGGGTGGCACCGGGGAGCTGTTTTTT	CASFGQGGTGELFF
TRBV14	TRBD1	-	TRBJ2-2	TGTGCCAGCAGCCAGAACAGGGGTGTGCACACCGGGGAGCTGTTTTTT	CASSQNRGVHTGELFF
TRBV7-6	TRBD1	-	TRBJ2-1	TGTGCCAGCAGCAGGATGACAGGGAGATCTCCCAGTGAGCAGTTCTTC	CASSRMTGRSPSEQFF
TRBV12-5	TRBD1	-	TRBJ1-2	TGTGCTAGTGGGGGACAGGGGATCGGAGGCTACACCTTC	CASGGQGIGGYTF
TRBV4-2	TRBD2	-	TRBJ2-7	TGTGCCAGCAGCCAAGATCTCGGACTAGCCTACGAGCAGTACTTC	CASSQDLGLAYEQYF
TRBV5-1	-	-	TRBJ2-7	TGCGCCAGCAGGGAGACCGGGAAGGATTACGAGCAGTACTTC	CASRETGKDYEQYF
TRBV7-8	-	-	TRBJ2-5	TGTGCCAGCAGCTTAGCGCGTGGGGGGATGAACCAAGAGACCCAGTACTTC	CASSLARGGMNQETQYF
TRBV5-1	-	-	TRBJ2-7	TGCGCCAGCAGCTTGGTTGGGCCGACCTACGAGCAGTACTTC	CASSLVGPTYEQYF
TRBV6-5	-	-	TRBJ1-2	TGTGCCAGCAGACTAGACAGGATCCCTCGTGATGGCTACACCTTC	CASRLDRIPRDGYTF
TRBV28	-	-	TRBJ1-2	TGTGCCAGCAGTTTGACAGCTAACTATGGCTACACCTTC	CASSLTANYGYTF
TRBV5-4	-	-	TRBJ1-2	TGTGCCAGCAGCTTAAAAGGAGGAATTAACTATGGCTACACCTTC	CASSLKGGINYGYTF
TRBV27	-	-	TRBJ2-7	TGTGCCAGCAGTTCTACTGGCGGGATGAGCTCCTACGAGCAGTACTTC	CASSSTGGMSSYEQYF
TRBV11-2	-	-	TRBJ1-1	TGTGCCAGCAGCTTCGCTCGGGGGTGGAACACTGAAGCTTTCTTT	CASSFARGWNTEAFF
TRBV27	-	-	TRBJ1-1	TGTGCCAGCAGTATGCCAGGGGTGGCTGAAGCTTTCTTT	CASSMPGVAEAFF
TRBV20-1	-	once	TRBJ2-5	TGCAGTGCTACCGGGGAGACCCAGTACTTC	CSATGETQYF
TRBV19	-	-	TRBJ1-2	TGTGCCAGTAGGGGGGCGTTCTATGGCTACACCTTC	CASRGAFYGYTF
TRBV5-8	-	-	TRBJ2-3	TGTGCCAGCAGCAAAGACAGTTATGTCGCAGATACGCAGTATTTT	CASSKDSYVADTQYF
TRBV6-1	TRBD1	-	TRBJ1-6	TGTGCCAGCAGTGAAGCTGCAACAGGGGTTTCACCCCTCCACTTT	CASSEAATGVSPLHF
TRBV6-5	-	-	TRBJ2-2	TGTGCCAGCAGGTCGCACGCCGAGATCACCGGGGAGCTGTTTTTT	CASRSHAEITGELFF
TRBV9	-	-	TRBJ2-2	TGTGCCAGCAGCGTAGCAGGGGCTGTGGTAAGGACCGGGGAGCTGTTTTTT	CASSVAGAVVRTGELFF
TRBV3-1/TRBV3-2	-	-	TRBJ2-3	TGTGCCAGCAGCCAAGAATCACCAGGGCTGGATACGCAGTATTTT	CASSQESPGLDTQYF
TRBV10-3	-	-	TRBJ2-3	TGTGCCATCAGTCTCGGAGAGATTAGCACAGATACGCAGTATTTT	CAISLGEISTDTQYF
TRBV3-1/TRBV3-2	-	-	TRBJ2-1	TGTGCCAGCAGCCTTCGAGCGGCTAGCTCCTACAATGAGCAGTTCTTC	CASSLRAASSYNEQFF
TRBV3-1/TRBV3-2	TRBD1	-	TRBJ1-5	TGTGCCAGCAGCCCGACAGGGCTCCAGCCCCAGCATTTT	CASSPTGLQPQHF
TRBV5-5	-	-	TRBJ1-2	TGTGCCAGCAGCTTGAGCCGTCAGGGTAACTATGGCTACACCTTC	CASSLSRQGNYGYTF
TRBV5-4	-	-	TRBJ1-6	TGTGCCAGCAGCGGGGGGAGTGGGGATTCACCCCTCCACTTT	CASSGGSGDSPLHF
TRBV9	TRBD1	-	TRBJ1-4	TGTGCCAGCAGGGGTCAGGGGACAGGGTGGAATGAAAAACTGTTTTTT	CASRGQGTGWNEKLFF
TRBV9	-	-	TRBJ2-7	TGTGCCAGCAGCGTAGGTCTGGGGCGGGAGCAGTACTTC	CASSVGLGREQYF
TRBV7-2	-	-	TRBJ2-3	TGTGCCAGCAGCCACGGGGGAGTCACAGATACGCAGTATTTT	CASSHGGVTDTQYF
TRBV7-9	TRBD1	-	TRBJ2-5	TGTGCCAGCAGCCCACATGACCCTTTACTCACAGGGGTTGGGGAGACCCAGTACTTC	CASSPHDPLLTGVGETQYF
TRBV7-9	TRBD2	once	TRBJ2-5	TGTGCCAGCGCCACGGGACTAGCGGGGTTGGGGGAGACCCAGTACTTC	CASATGLAGLGETQYF
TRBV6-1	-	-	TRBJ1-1	TGTGCCAGCAGTGAATTTGAGAGGGAGCCTGAAGCTTTCTTT	CASSEFEREPEAFF
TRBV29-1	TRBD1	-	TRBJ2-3	TGCAGCGTCCAAAAGACAGGGAGCACAGATACGCAGTATTTT	CSVQKTGSTDTQYF
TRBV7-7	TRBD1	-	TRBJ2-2	TGTGCTAGCAGCTCCCGGACAGGGGGCACCGGGGAGCTGTTTTTT	CASSSRTGGTGELFF
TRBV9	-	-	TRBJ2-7	TGTGCCAGCAGCCCTGAGACAGGCCCCAACGAGCAGTACTTC	CASSPETGPNEQYF
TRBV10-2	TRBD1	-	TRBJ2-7	TGCGCCAGCCTCATGGCAGGGACAGTCTACGAGCAGTACTTC	CASLMAGTVYEQYF
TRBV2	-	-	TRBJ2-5	TGTGCCAGCAGTGACAGGGGAGAGACCCAGTACTTC	CASSDRGETQYF
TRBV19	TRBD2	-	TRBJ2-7	TGTGCCAGTAGTACCGCGGGGGGCCAGTGGTACGAGCAGTACTTC	CASSTAGGQWYEQYF
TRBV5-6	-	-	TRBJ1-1	TGTGCCAGCAGCTTCCAAGGGATACGGGGCACTGAAGCTTTCTTT	CASSFQGIRGTEAFF
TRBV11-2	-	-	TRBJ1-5	TGTGCCAGCAGCCCCTCCTTCAGTAGCAATCAGCCCCAGCATTTT	CASSPSFSSNQPQHF
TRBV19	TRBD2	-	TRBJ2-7	TGTGCCAGTAGTATAGTTACGGGGAGGGCGTACGAGCAGTACTTC	CASSIVTGRAYEQYF
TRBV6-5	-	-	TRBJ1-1	TGTGCATCCGGGAGGACAATTAACACTGAAGCTTTCTTT	CASGRTINTEAFF
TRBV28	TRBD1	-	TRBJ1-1	TGTGCCAGCAGTTTTGGTCAGGGGGCCGGCACTGAAGCTTTCTTT	CASSFGQGAGTEAFF